The present T cell receptor (beta chain) was sequenced within a study of graft-versus-host responses after intestinal transplantation. Whole-study findings and limits: Where graft-donor T cell macrochimerism was present, patients had high graft-versus-host to host-versus-graft clonal ratios in allografts.

In its sample, this clone was seen once. What it binds is not known. This CDR3 spans 14 amino acids. Trimming pared 4 bases from V and 1 base from J, leaving 11 bases between. The germline CDR1 and CDR2 sequences are SGDLS and YYNGEE. Clones were read by immunoSEQ multiplex PCR, and TCRdb kept only the in-frame ones, dropping some. The table has 50,000 to 75,000 clones, 90% to 95% seen once. This receptor was identified in a human donor who was the organ donor for an intestinal transplant. V and J are TRBV9 and TRBJ1-1; TRBD1 might be the D (5 bases). The sample here was unstimulated CD8+ T cells sorted from spleen or lymph node cells, taken before transplant. The CDR3 DNA is TGTGCCAGCAGCCCCCCCGACAGGAACACTGAAGCTTTCTTT. The encoded protein is CASSPPDRNTEAFF.